The 19 T cell receptor beta chains presented below share a single source sample, sequenced in a study of cytomegalovirus exposure and HLA in healthy donors. 60 Vbeta and 13 Jbeta primers were used in PCR. Produced via immunoSEQ multiplex PCR; TCRdb's table is partial and in-frame only. The sample includes 130,000 to 150,000 clones, around 80% of them seen just once. Specimen: PBMCs. All receptors come from a young man in good health and CMV-seropositive.

The chain links TRBV5-5 to TRBJ1-1, with a weak D call TRBD1 (5 bases). Trimming pared 4 bases from V and 4 bases from J, leaving 17 bases between. This CDR3 is 15 amino acids long. Germline values: CDR1 SGHKS, CDR2 YYEKEE (reference sequence). The chain's CDR3 is CASSLSSPGRTEAFF. CDR3 DNA: TGTGCCAGCAGCCTTAGCAGTCCAGGGCGCACTGAAGCTTTCTTT.

The rearrangement joins TRBV15 to TRBJ2-7, with 9 bases matching TRBD1. With 5 bases clipped from V and 5 bases from J, the junction kept 4 bases outside the gene matches. The CDR3 is made up of 13 amino acids. Germline assignment: CDR1 LNHNV and CDR2 YYDKDF (reference sequence). CDR3 nucleotide sequence: TGTGCCACCAGCGGGGACAGGGTCGACGAGCAGTACTTC. Protein sequence: CATSGDRVDEQYF.

The chain couples TRBV4-1 to TRBJ2-3; 7 bases are shared with TRBD1. Looked up from germline, CDR1 is MGHRA and CDR2 is YSYEKL. CDR3 length equals 18 residues. The V and J ends lost 0 bases and 3 bases, in that order; junction bases with no gene match: 12. CDR3 DNA: TGCGCCAGCAGCCAAGACCCCGGCCGACAGGGTGCGACAGATACGCAGTATTTT. Its translation: CASSQDPGRQGATDTQYF.

The DNA of the CDR3 is TGTGCCAGCAGCGGGACTAAACTATCTGATACGCAGTATTTT. This gives the protein CASSGTKLSDTQYF. The gene calls are TRBV27 and TRBJ2-3; 7 bases are a match to TRBD2. Germline lookup yields CDR1 MNHEY and CDR2 SMNVEV (reference sequence). The CDR3 contains 14 residues. The J segment lost 6 bases and the V segment lost 6 bases, leaving 9 bases of the junction unmatched.

This clone was seen only a few times. J is TRBJ2-7 and V is TRBV9; 10 bases fit TRBD1. The CDR3 contains 15 residues. Germline V gene lookup returns CDR1 SGDLS and CDR2 YYNGEE. J gave up 6 bases and V 2 bases, and 8 bases lay outside the gene matches. In DNA form, the CDR3 reads TGTGCCAGCAGCGTGAGACCGGGACAGGGGATCGAGCAGTACTTC. It translates to CASSVRPGQGIEQYF.

V and J are TRBV9 and TRBJ2-7; 12 bases match TRBD2. The CDR3 consists of 15 residues. Germline trimming cut 4 bases from V and 1 base from J; bases unmatched to any gene: 3. CDR1 and CDR2 (germline): SGDLS, YYNGEE. The CDR3 bases are TGTGCCAGCAGCCCTGGACTAGCGGGATCCTACGAGCAGTACTTC. Translation gives CASSPGLAGSYEQYF.

The J gene is TRBJ1-5, the V gene TRBV28, with TRBD1 as a possible D gene (6 bases). The V end lost 6 bases, the J end lost 0 bases, and 12 bases lay between the germline ends. This CDR3 has 15 amino acids. CDR1 and CDR2 (germline): MDHEN, SYDVKM. CDR3 DNA: TGTGCCAGCAGGGGAGAGGACAGTAGCAATCAGCCCCAGCATTTT. Its translation: CASRGEDSSNQPQHF.

The rearrangement joins TRBV11-2 to TRBJ2-7, with unresolved D. This CDR3 has 15 residues. Trimming cost V 0 bases and J 2 bases, with 11 bases left between them. The germline V gene has CDR1 SGHAT and CDR2 FQNNGV. CDR3: CASSLDPLFAYEQYF. The CDR3 coding sequence is TGTGCCAGCAGCTTAGACCCTTTATTTGCCTACGAGCAGTACTTC. The whole variable domain, filled in from reference TRBV11-2 and TRBJ2-7, reads EAGVAQSPRYKIIEKRQSVAFWCNPISGHATLYWYQQILGQGPKLLIQFQNNGVVDDSQLPKDRFSAERLKGVDSTLKIQPAKLEDSAVYLCASSLDPLFAYEQYFGPGTRLTVT.

The sample holds a few counts of this clone. The sample carries other DNA sequences with the same CDR3. The J gene is TRBJ1-2, the V gene TRBV2; no definite D call. Trimming removed 5 bases at V and 0 bases at J, with 4 bases between. CDR1 and CDR2 (germline): SNHLY, FYNNEI. The CDR3 is 12 amino acids. The CDR3 DNA is TGTGCCAGCAGTACTGCTAACTATGGCTACACCTTC. It specifies CASSTANYGYTF.

This clone was detected only once. CDR3 DNA: TGTGCCAGCAGATCGGACAGGGGCAATCAGCCCCAGCATTTT. It is translated as CASRSDRGNQPQHF. The gene calls are TRBV6-1 and TRBJ1-5; TRBD1 matches 8 bases. Germline trimming cut 6 bases from V and 2 bases from J; bases unmatched to any gene: 3. Germline V gene lookup returns CDR1 MNHNS and CDR2 SASEGT. The CDR3 runs 14 residues.

This clone was counted once. The V gene is TRBV28, the J gene TRBJ2-3; the D gene is possibly TRBD2 (5 bases). Trimming stripped 5 bases from V and 2 bases from J, with 17 bases between. The CDR3 runs to 16 residues. In germline, CDR1 is MDHEN, CDR2 SYDVKM. The CDR3 reads CASSRPMGEVTDTQYF. CDR3 nucleotide sequence: TGTGCCAGCAGTCGTCCAATGGGAGAAGTCACAGATACGCAGTATTTT.

This clone was found once. The rearrangement joins TRBV7-2 to TRBJ1-6; D call uncertain. Trimming removed 3 bases at V and 6 bases at J, with 3 bases between. CDR1 SGHTA and CDR2 FQGNSA come from the germline V gene. The CDR3 totals 12 residues. CDR3 residues: CASSLRNSPLHF. The CDR3 nucleotides read TGTGCCAGCAGCTTGCGTAATTCACCCCTCCACTTT.

The V and J genes are TRBV11-2 and TRBJ2-2, with 8 positions matching TRBD2. The length of the CDR3 is 17 residues. The trim removed 2 bases at V and 2 bases at J, leaving 7 bases unmatched. CDR1 and CDR2 from the germline V gene are SGHAT and FQNNGV. In nucleotides, the CDR3 is TGTGCCAGCAGCTTAACGGTTAGCGGGATTAACACCGGGGAGCTGTTTTTT. Protein product: CASSLTVSGINTGELFF.

This chain links TRBV14 with TRBJ1-5; D not resolved. This CDR3 is 13 amino acids long. V was pared by 5 bases and J by 8 bases, with 13 bases between. Germline CDR1 is SGHDN and CDR2 is FVKESK. The CDR3 nucleotides read TGTGCCAGCAGCAAAAGAGGTGAGGAGCCCCAGCATTTT. Translated: CASSKRGEEPQHF.

The table lists this clone with a few counts. The V and J genes are TRBV6-6 and TRBJ2-2; TRBD2 might be the D (6 bases). Germline values: CDR1 MNHNY, CDR2 SVGAGI (reference sequence). This CDR3 has 13 amino acids. The chain's CDR3 is CASREANTGELFF. DNA of the CDR3: TGTGCGTCGCGGGAAGCGAACACCGGGGAGCTGTTTTTT.

The V gene is TRBV6-5, the J gene TRBJ2-5; TRBD1 aligns across 10 bases. This CDR3 has 15 amino acids. The germline gives CDR1 MNHEY, CDR2 SVGAGI. V lost 4 bases, J lost 1 base, and 3 bases stayed unmatched. In DNA, the CDR3 is TGTGCCAGCAGTTGGCGACAGGGGGCCCAAGAGACCCAGTACTTC. Translating it yields CASSWRQGAQETQYF.

V usage is TRBV6-1 and J usage is TRBJ1-5, with D perhaps TRBD1 (5 bases). The CDR3 extends over 16 amino acids. The V gene lost 2 bases and the J gene lost 0 bases, with 11 bases spanning the gap. The V gene's germline CDR1 is MNHNS and CDR2 SASEGT. DNA for the CDR3: TGTGCCAGCAGTGAACAGGGAGGGCATAGCAATCAGCCCCAGCATTTT. Translated, it gives CASSEQGGHSNQPQHF.

V usage is TRBV6-1 and J usage is TRBJ1-5, with 8 nucleotides matching TRBD1. Germline assignment: CDR1 MNHNS and CDR2 SASEGT. The CDR3 extends over 14 amino acids. V dropped 5 bases and J dropped 2; count of bases not matched to a gene: 2. CDR3 nucleotide sequence: TGTGCCAGCAGTCTGGACAGGGGCAATCAGCCCCAGCATTTT. Translated: CASSLDRGNQPQHF.

CDR3 sequence: CASKGESYGYTF. CDR3 coding DNA: TGTGCCAGCAAGGGGGAGTCCTATGGCTACACCTTC. The J gene is TRBJ1-2, the V gene TRBV7-9; maybe TRBD1 (6 bases). The V gene's germline CDR1 is SEHNR and CDR2 FQNEAQ (reference sequence). The CDR3 runs 12 residues. V lost 7 bases and J 4 bases, leaving 10 bases between the germline ends.